This T cell receptor beta chain is from a study of identical twins. The table lists this clonotype with a few counts. Its specificity is unknown. Notes on the study in general: In cord blood, abundant beta clonotypes had fewer insertions; memory showed no trend.

A universal primer site was incorporated via template switching, and the cDNA contained unique molecular identifiers. TCRdb passed the 5' RACE reads through MiXCR, listing each CDR3 protein once. The repertoire includes some 730,000 distinct CDR3 sequences, 15% to 20% of them detected once, and around 14% sits in the top ten. V dropped 6 bases and J dropped 5 bases, with 15 bases sitting between them. CDR3 length equals 13 residues. Germline V lookup: CDR1 DFQATT, CDR2 SNEGSKA (reference sequence). These records were also assigned to another study, of T cells expressing NK-cell markers. That report notes: Several experiments employed an anti-gamma-delta TCR antibody to confine sorting to alpha-beta TCR T cells. About 6 donors had dominant NKG2C+ clonotypes that comprised about 1.0-8% of their CD8+ T cells.

This TCR derives from a woman aged 18 to 35 in good health. This sequence joins TRBV20-1 and TRBJ2-3, with D unresolved. Sample: PBMCs. This chain's CDR3 is CSATSPLGDTQYF. The CDR3 DNA reads as TGCAGTGCCACGTCCCCCTTGGGAGATACGCAGTATTTT.